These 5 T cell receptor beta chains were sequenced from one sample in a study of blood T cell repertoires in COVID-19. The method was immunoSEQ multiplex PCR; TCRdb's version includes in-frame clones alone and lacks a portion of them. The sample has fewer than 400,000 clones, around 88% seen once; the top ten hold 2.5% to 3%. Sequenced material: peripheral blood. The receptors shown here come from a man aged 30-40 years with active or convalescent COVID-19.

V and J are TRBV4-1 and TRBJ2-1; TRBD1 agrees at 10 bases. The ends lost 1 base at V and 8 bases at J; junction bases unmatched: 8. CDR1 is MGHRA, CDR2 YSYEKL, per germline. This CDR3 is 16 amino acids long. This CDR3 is CASSQVPGQGWDEQFF. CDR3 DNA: TGCGCCAGCAGCCAAGTCCCGGGACAGGGGTGGGATGAGCAGTTCTTC.

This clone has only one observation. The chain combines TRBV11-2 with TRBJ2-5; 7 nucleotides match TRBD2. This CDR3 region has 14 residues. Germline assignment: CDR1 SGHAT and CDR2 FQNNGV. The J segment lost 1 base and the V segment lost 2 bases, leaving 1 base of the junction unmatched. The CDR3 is CASSLLAAQETQYF. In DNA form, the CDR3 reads TGTGCCAGCAGCTTACTAGCGGCCCAAGAGACCCAGTACTTC.

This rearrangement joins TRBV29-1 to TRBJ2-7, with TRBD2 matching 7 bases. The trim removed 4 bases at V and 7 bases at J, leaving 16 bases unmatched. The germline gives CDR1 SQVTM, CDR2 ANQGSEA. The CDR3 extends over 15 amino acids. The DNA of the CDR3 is TGCAGCGTTGGGTCCGGGGGGTCCCTTACTTCAGAGCAGTACTTC. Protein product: CSVGSGGSLTSEQYF.

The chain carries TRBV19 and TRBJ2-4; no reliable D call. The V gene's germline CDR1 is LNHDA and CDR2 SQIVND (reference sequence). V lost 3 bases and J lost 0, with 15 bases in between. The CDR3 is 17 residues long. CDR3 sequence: CASSIENYLLAKNIQYF. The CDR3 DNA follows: TGTGCCAGTAGTATCGAGAACTACTTACTAGCCAAAAACATTCAGTACTTC.

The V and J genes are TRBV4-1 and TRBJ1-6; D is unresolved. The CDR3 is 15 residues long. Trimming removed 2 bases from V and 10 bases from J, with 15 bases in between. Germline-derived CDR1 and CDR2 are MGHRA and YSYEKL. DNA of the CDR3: TGCGCCAGCAGCCAACCGACCGGGGTGAGCTCACCCCTCCACTTT. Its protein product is CASSQPTGVSSPLHF.